Listed here are 30 T cell receptor beta chains from one sample, sequenced in a study of cytomegalovirus exposure and HLA in healthy donors. PCR was performed using 60 Vbeta and 13 Jbeta primers. Measured with immunoSEQ multiplex PCR; TCRdb has only the in-frame clones, and not every one. The sample comprises over 150,000 clones, about 80% of which are singletons, and 4.8% rests with the top ten. Source material: PBMCs. These receptors were obtained from a man between 18 and 35 years old in good health and CMV-seronegative.

The CDR3 nucleotides read TGTGCCAGCTTGGACAGGGTCGGCGGGGAGCTGTTTTTT. Residues: CASLDRVGGELFF. The chain couples TRBV5-6 to TRBJ2-2; 8 bases agree with TRBD1. Germline lookup yields CDR1 SGHDT and CDR2 YYEEEE. This CDR3 is 13 amino acids long. Trimming at V came to 7 bases and at J to 7 bases, leaving 6 bases not matched to a gene.

The chain uses TRBV7-2 and TRBJ2-2; D uncertain. The V gene's germline CDR1 is SGHTA and CDR2 FQGNSA. The CDR3 totals 15 residues. V was shortened by 3 bases and J by 4 bases, with 12 bases between the two germline ends. The CDR3 region is CASSFENAGTGELFF. The CDR3 region has the DNA TGTGCCAGCAGCTTTGAGAATGCCGGCACCGGGGAGCTGTTTTTT.

V is TRBV6-5 and J is TRBJ1-2, with 7 bases matching TRBD1. The CDR3 spans 15 residues. From germline, CDR1 is MNHEY and CDR2 SVGAGI. The junction had 12 bases not matched to a gene; V was cut back by 4 bases and J by 7 bases. The CDR3 is CASSSQRDRVAGYTF. The CDR3 DNA reads TGTGCCAGCAGTTCCCAACGTGACAGGGTGGCTGGCTACACCTTC.

The chain uses TRBV18 and TRBJ2-3, with unresolved D. The germline CDR1 and CDR2 sequences are KGHSH and LQKENI. V was pared by 4 bases and J by 4 bases, with 9 bases between. This CDR3 has 13 amino acids. In nucleotides, the CDR3 is TGTGCCAGCTCACGTCCTTCGTCAGATACGCAGTATTTT. Protein sequence: CASSRPSSDTQYF.

The chain's CDR3 is CASSPQVSYEQYF. For the CDR3, the DNA is TGTGCCAGCAGTCCACAGGTCTCCTACGAGCAGTACTTC. The V and J genes are TRBV27 and TRBJ2-7; D may be TRBD1 (5 bases). Germline V lookup: CDR1 MNHEY, CDR2 SMNVEV (reference sequence). V lost 5 bases, J lost 0 bases, and 8 bases lay in between. The CDR3 length is 13 residues.

The rearrangement links TRBV4-1 to TRBJ1-4; D is unresolved. Germline CDR1 is MGHRA and CDR2 is YSYEKL. The CDR3 sequence is 14 residues long. The germline V and J ends were trimmed by 1 base and 10 bases, with 13 bases remaining between them. This chain's CDR3 is CASSQVAGIGKLFF. The DNA of the CDR3 is TGCGCCAGCAGCCAAGTCGCAGGTATCGGAAAACTGTTTTTT.

This chain links TRBV29-1 with TRBJ1-2, with D possibly TRBD1 on 5 matching bases. Germline V CDR1 and CDR2: SQVTM, ANQGSEA. The CDR3 covers 12 residues. V was cut by 6 bases and J by 2 bases, with 10 bases left in between. The CDR3 region is CSVADSNYGYTF. CDR3 sequence (DNA): TGCAGCGTCGCCGACAGCAACTATGGCTACACCTTC.

CDR3 amino acids: CASSLQGAPSYNEQFF. Here the CDR3 DNA reads TGTGCCAGCAGTCTACAGGGGGCTCCCTCCTACAATGAGCAGTTCTTC. The rearrangement joins TRBV6-6 to TRBJ2-1; 9 bases match TRBD1. The CDR3 spans 16 residues. The J segment lost 0 bases and the V segment lost 5 bases, leaving 5 bases of the junction unmatched. The V gene's germline CDR1 is MNHNY and CDR2 SVGAGI (reference sequence).

This chain uses TRBV27 with TRBJ2-1, with D unresolved. Trimming cost V 0 bases and J 4 bases, with 16 bases left between them. The CDR3 covers 17 residues. Germline V gives CDR1 MNHEY, CDR2 SMNVEV (reference sequence). CDR3 in DNA: TGTGCCAGCAGTTTATCGCTCGCGGTTGCAGCGTACAATGAGCAGTTCTTC. Translating it yields CASSLSLAVAAYNEQFF.

The chain combines TRBV11-3 with TRBJ2-5; TRBD2 is a possible D gene (6 bases). Germline CDR1 is SGHNT and CDR2 is YENEEA. V lost 0 bases, J lost 6 bases, and 20 bases lay in between. The CDR3 spans 17 residues. DNA for the CDR3: TGTGCCAGCAGCTTAGATCGGAGGGGAGATCGTTTGAAGACCCAGTACTTC. Protein: CASSLDRRGDRLKTQYF.

The CDR3 spells CASSKWGQRWDEQFF. The CDR3 coding sequence is TGTGCCAGCAGCAAATGGGGACAGAGGTGGGATGAGCAGTTCTTC. The chain joins TRBV21-1 to TRBJ2-1; the D segment call TRBD1 is taken from the table without a DNA check. TRBV21-1 is labeled a pseudogene. The CDR3 is 15 residues long.

This clone was picked up a small number of times. V is TRBV5-6 and J is TRBJ2-3; D remains ambiguous. V was cut by 0 bases and J by 4 bases, with 3 bases left in between. Germline-derived CDR1 and CDR2 are SGHDT and YYEEEE. The CDR3 loop spans 12 amino acids. Here the CDR3 DNA reads TGTGCCAGCAGCTTGGCCTCAGATACGCAGTATTTT. This sequence encodes CASSLASDTQYF.

The V and J genes are TRBV11-3 and TRBJ1-3; 7 bases agree with TRBD1. The J segment lost 4 bases and the V segment lost 1 base, leaving 13 bases of the junction unmatched. This CDR3 has 18 residues. Germline V lookup: CDR1 SGHNT, CDR2 YENEEA. The CDR3 spells CASSLGPPGSGGGNTIYF. CDR3 coding DNA: TGTGCCAGCAGCTTAGGCCCCCCTGGGTCAGGGGGAGGAAACACCATATATTTT.

This clone was seen only a few times. This chain uses TRBV6-1 with TRBJ1-3; D is unclear. Per the germline V gene, CDR1 is MNHNS and CDR2 is SASEGT. Trimming shortened V by 2 bases and J by 3 bases, and 8 bases separated the two germline ends. There are 14 residues in the CDR3. In DNA, the CDR3 is TGTGCCAGCAGTGAATACAGTGTTGGAAACACCATATATTTT. Residues: CASSEYSVGNTIYF.

This clone has only a few counts. This chain links TRBV6-5 with TRBJ1-3; D call uncertain. This CDR3 is built from 13 residues. In germline, CDR1 is MNHEY, CDR2 SVGAGI. V dropped 5 bases and J dropped 9 bases, with 14 bases sitting between them. Here the CDR3 reads CASSPLEEGTIYF. CDR3 nucleotides: TGTGCCAGCAGTCCCTTGGAGGAAGGCACCATATATTTT.

The gene calls are TRBV27 and TRBJ2-1; 12 bases map to TRBD2. The CDR3 runs 17 residues. The junction had 7 bases not matched to a gene; V was cut back by 1 base and J by 6 bases. From germline, CDR1 is MNHEY and CDR2 SMNVEV (reference sequence). CDR3 DNA: TGTGCCAGCAGTTTATACTCCGGACTAGCGGGGATCAATGAGCAGTTCTTC. It specifies CASSLYSGLAGINEQFF.

V is TRBV10-1 and J is TRBJ2-2; 9 nucleotides align to TRBD1. After removal of 7 bases from V and 5 bases from J, the junction contained 5 bases not matched to a gene. The CDR3 runs 14 residues. Germline loops: CDR1 WNHNN, CDR2 SYGVQD (reference sequence). CDR3 sequence reads: CASTNGQGTGELFF. The CDR3 DNA reads TGCGCCAGCACTAACGGACAGGGGACCGGGGAGCTGTTTTTT.

The gene calls are TRBV19 and TRBJ2-7; 7 bases are a match to TRBD2. CDR1 LNHDA and CDR2 SQIVND come from the germline V gene (reference sequence). V shed 4 bases and J 2 bases; nucleotides not matched to a gene: 2. The CDR3 sequence is 13 residues long. The CDR3 loop is CASSRAGTYEQYF. CDR3 coding DNA: TGTGCCAGTAGTAGAGCGGGAACCTACGAGCAGTACTTC.

This clone came up once. This chain uses TRBV4-2 with TRBJ2-2; 10 bases match TRBD2. This CDR3 comprises 19 residues. The ends lost 0 bases at V and 0 bases at J; junction bases unmatched: 7. Germline CDR1 and CDR2: LGHNA and YNFKEQ. Written as DNA, the CDR3 is TGTGCCAGCAGCCAAGACGATCTAGCGGGAGTTGCGAACACCGGGGAGCTGTTTTTT. Its translation is CASSQDDLAGVANTGELFF.

The chain employs TRBV7-9 and TRBJ1-3, with 10 bases aligning to TRBD1. The trim removed 1 base at V and 3 bases at J, leaving 3 bases unmatched. The germline CDR1 and CDR2 sequences are SEHNR and FQNEAQ (reference sequence). This CDR3 comprises 16 residues. The CDR3 here is CASSLGQGADGNTIYF. In nucleotides, the CDR3 is TGTGCCAGCAGCTTAGGACAGGGGGCGGATGGAAACACCATATATTTT.

As regards this clone: At one of its ends the junction is not consistent with the germline gene, which may arise from a read error. The chain is built from TRBV7-9 and TRBJ1-4, with 10 bases matching TRBD1. The CDR3 is 15 amino acids. CDR1 and CDR2 (germline): SEHNR, FQNEAQ (reference sequence). The CDR3: CSSSLGQGEGEKLFF. The CDR3, as DNA: TGTTCCAGCAGCTTAGGACAGGGGGAAGGCGAAAAACTGTTTTTT.

CDR3 sequence reads: CARSPQSEGVETQYF. CDR3 DNA sequence: TGTGCCCGCTCCCCTCAGTCGGAAGGGGTAGAGACCCAGTACTTC. The chain carries TRBV19 and TRBJ2-5; perhaps TRBD1 as D (5 bases). Germline CDR1 and CDR2: LNHDA and SQIVND (reference sequence). The CDR3 has 15 residues. Deletions cut 11 bases from V and 4 bases from J, with 23 bases between.

The DNA for the CDR3 is TGTGCCAGCAGCGTATTTTCTAGCGGGGCCACTAGGGAGCAGTACTTC. Translating it yields CASSVFSSGATREQYF. The V and J genes are TRBV9 and TRBJ2-7; 9 bases fit TRBD2. CDR3 length: 16 residues. Looked up from germline, CDR1 is SGDLS and CDR2 is YYNGEE. The ends lost 1 base at V and 7 bases at J; junction bases unmatched: 12.

This clone was observed once. The V gene is TRBV27, the J gene TRBJ2-1, with 9 bases identical to TRBD1. Germline V gene sequence: CDR1 MNHEY, CDR2 SMNVEV (reference sequence). The CDR3 is 14 residues long. Trimming at V came to 7 bases and at J to 7 bases, leaving 8 bases not matched to a gene. The CDR3 spells CASTNRGLRNEQFF. The CDR3 DNA reads as TGTGCCAGCACTAACAGGGGGCTTCGGAATGAGCAGTTCTTC.

The chain recombines TRBV27 with TRBJ1-2; 7 nucleotides align to TRBD1. The length of the CDR3 is 16 residues. The germline V gene encodes CDR1 MNHEY and CDR2 SMNVEV (reference sequence). The V segment lost 3 bases and the J segment 7 bases; nucleotides outside the gene matches: 14. The CDR3 loop reads CASSLMAGGNRAGYTF. CDR3 nucleotide sequence: TGTGCCAGCAGTTTGATGGCAGGGGGGAATAGAGCTGGCTACACCTTC.

V and J are TRBV18 and TRBJ2-5; 9 nucleotides agree with TRBD1. Germline CDR1 and CDR2: KGHSH and LQKENI. V lost 2 bases to trimming and J lost 3 bases; unmatched junction nucleotides: 4. The CDR3 is 15 amino acids. The CDR3: CASSPSGTGKETQYF. The CDR3 coding sequence is TGTGCCAGCTCACCATCCGGGACAGGGAAAGAGACCCAGTACTTC. The variable domain in full, completed from reference TRBV18 and TRBJ2-5, reads NAGVMQNPRHLVRRRGQEARLRCSPMKGHSHVYWYRQLPEEGLKFMVYLQKENIIDESGMPKERFSAEFPKEGPSILRIQQVVRGDSAAYFCASSPSGTGKETQYFGPGTRLLVL.

The rearrangement uses TRBV6-1 and TRBJ2-5; a weak D match, TRBD2 (5 bases). The J call may be wrong; the DNA end is better matched by TRBJ2-7. The CDR3 loop spans 16 amino acids. Germline values: CDR1 MNHNS, CDR2 SASEGT. The DNA of the CDR3 is TGTGCCAGCAGTGGGAAGCGGACCCCAGTAGTCTACGAGCAGTACTTC. Residues: CASSGKRTPVVYEQYF.

This clone was seen a handful of times. The V call is TRBV7-3, the J call TRBJ2-1; TRBD2 agrees at 9 bases. This CDR3 spans 15 amino acids. Trimming at V came to 5 bases and at J to 1 base, leaving 3 bases not matched to a gene. CDR1 is SGHTA and CDR2 is FQGTGA in the germline V gene. The CDR3 is CASSQGLASYNEQFF. In DNA form, the CDR3 reads TGTGCCAGCAGCCAAGGACTAGCGTCCTACAATGAGCAGTTCTTC.

The chain uses TRBV19 and TRBJ1-5, with 10 bases fitting TRBD1. After removal of 1 base from V and 2 bases from J, the junction contained 8 bases not matched to a gene. CDR3 length: 18 amino acids. Germline CDR1 LNHDA, CDR2 SQIVND (reference sequence). CDR3 DNA: TGTGCCAGTAGTATAGCAGGGACAGGGGTTTGGGGCAATCAGCCCCAGCATTTT. Translating it yields CASSIAGTGVWGNQPQHF.

This chain joins TRBV6-5 and TRBJ2-5; 10 bases fit TRBD1. The ends lost 2 bases at V and 1 base at J; junction bases unmatched: 4. CDR3 length: 16 residues. CDR1 and CDR2 (germline): MNHEY, SVGAGI. The CDR3 sequence is CASSYGTGDFQETQYF. CDR3 nucleotides: TGTGCCAGCAGTTACGGGACAGGGGATTTCCAAGAGACCCAGTACTTC.